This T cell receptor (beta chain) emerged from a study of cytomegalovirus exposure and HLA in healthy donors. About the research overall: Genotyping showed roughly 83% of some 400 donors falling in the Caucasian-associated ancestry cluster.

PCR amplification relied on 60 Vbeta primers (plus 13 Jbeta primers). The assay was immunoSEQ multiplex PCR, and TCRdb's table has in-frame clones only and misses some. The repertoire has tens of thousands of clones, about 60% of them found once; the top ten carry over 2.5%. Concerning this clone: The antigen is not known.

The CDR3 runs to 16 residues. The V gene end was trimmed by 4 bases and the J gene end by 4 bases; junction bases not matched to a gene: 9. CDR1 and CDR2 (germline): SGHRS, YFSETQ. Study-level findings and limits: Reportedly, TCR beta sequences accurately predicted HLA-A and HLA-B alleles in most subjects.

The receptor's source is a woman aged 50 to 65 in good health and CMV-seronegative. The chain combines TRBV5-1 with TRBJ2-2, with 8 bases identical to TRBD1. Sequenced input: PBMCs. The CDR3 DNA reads TGCGCCAGCAGCCAAGCCCAGGGGGCGGGCACCGGGGAGCTGTTTTTT. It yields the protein CASSQAQGAGTGELFF.